This TCR beta chain stems from a study of blood T cell repertoires in COVID-19. Study overall: The samples span acute and convalescent COVID-19 from the United States, Italy and Spain. The analysed material was cDNA or gDNA that came from T cells, B-cell-depleted T cells, or PBMCs.

Authors' data handling: Estimates of nucleated cell counts were drawn from the amplification of reference gene primers. Assay: immunoSEQ multiplex PCR; the TCRdb copy retains only in-frame clones and omits some. D and trimming were read from the DNA, whereas the V and J calls and clone size are those reported in that table. Of 95,000 to 150,000 clones listed, approximately 80% are singletons. Looked up from germline, CDR1 is MDHEN and CDR2 is SYDVKM. This CDR3 comprises 12 residues. The V gene lost 4 bases and the J gene lost 6 bases, with 7 bases spanning the gap. The chain employs TRBV28 and TRBJ2-1, with a possible D match to TRBD2 (6 bases). Input material: peripheral blood. This TCR was recovered from a human donor in a cohort sampled during active COVID-19. This CDR3 reads CASSSGSNEQFF. Here the CDR3 DNA reads TGTGCCAGCAGTTCCGGGAGCAATGAGCAGTTCTTC.